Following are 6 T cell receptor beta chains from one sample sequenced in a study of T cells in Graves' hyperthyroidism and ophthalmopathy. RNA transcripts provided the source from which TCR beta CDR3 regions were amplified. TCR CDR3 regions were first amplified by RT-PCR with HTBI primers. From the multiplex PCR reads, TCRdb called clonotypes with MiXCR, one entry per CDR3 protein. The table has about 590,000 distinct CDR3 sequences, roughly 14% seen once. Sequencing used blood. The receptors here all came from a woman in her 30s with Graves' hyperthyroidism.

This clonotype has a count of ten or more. The CDR3, as DNA: TGTGCCAGCAGGGACCGAAAGGACCCCTCTGGAAACACCATATATTTT. It translates to CASRDRKDPSGNTIYF. The chain employs TRBV3-1 and TRBJ1-3; no definite D call. The CDR3 runs to 16 residues. The germline V and J ends were trimmed by 6 bases and 0 bases, with 15 bases remaining between them. Looked up from germline, CDR1 is LGHDT and CDR2 is YNNKEL (reference sequence).

This CDR3 is CASKISTSGITGELFF. The CDR3 DNA follows: TGTGCCAGCAAGATCTCCACTAGCGGGATCACCGGGGAGCTGTTTTTT. This chain uses TRBV6-1 with TRBJ2-2; 10 nucleotides align to TRBD2. This CDR3 contains 16 residues. V dropped 7 bases and J dropped 4; count of bases not matched to a gene: 9. The germline V gene encodes CDR1 MNHNS and CDR2 SASEGT.

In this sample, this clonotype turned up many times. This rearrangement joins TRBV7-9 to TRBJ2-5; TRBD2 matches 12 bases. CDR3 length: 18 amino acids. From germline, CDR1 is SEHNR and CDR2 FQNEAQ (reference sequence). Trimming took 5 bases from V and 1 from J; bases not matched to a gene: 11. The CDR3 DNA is TGTGCCAGCAGCAGCCGGACTAGCGGGGACACTTCCCAAGAGACCCAGTACTTC. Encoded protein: CASSSRTSGDTSQETQYF.

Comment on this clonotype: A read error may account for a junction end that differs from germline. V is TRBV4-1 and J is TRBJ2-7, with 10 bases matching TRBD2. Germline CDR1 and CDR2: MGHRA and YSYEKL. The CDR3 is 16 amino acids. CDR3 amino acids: CASSPRQREGSHEQYF. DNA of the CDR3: TGCGCCAGCAGCCCCAGACAGCGGGAGGGCTCCCACGAGCAGTACTTC.

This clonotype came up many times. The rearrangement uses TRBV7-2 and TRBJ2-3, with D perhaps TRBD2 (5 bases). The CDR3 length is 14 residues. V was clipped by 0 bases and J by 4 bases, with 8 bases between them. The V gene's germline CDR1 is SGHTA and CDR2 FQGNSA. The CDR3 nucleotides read TGTGCCAGCAGCTTAGCGGGAGCTGCAGATACGCAGTATTTT. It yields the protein CASSLAGAADTQYF.

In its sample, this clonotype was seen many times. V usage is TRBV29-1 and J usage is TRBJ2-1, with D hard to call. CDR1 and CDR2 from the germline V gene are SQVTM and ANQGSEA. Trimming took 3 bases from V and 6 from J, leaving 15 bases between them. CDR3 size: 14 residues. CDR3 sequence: CSVDGVPASNEQFF. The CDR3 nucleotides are TGCAGCGTTGACGGAGTTCCGGCTTCCAATGAGCAGTTCTTC.